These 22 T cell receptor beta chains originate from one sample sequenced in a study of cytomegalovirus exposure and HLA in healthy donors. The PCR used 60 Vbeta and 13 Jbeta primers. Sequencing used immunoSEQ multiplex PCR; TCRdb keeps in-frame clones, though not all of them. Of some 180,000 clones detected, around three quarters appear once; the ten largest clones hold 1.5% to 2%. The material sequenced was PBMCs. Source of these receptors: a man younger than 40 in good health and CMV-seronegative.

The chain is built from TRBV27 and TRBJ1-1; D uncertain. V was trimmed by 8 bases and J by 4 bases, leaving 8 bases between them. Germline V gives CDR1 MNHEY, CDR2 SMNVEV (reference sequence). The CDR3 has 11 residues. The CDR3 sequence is CASRRRTEAFF. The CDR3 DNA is TGTGCCAGCCGGCGGCGCACTGAAGCTTTCTTT.

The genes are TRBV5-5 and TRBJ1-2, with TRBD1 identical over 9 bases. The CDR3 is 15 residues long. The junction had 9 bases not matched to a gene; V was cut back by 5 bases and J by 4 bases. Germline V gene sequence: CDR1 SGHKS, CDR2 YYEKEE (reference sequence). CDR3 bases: TGTGCCAGCAGTCGGACAGGGGAGGTTAGCTATGGCTACACCTTC. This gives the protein CASSRTGEVSYGYTF.

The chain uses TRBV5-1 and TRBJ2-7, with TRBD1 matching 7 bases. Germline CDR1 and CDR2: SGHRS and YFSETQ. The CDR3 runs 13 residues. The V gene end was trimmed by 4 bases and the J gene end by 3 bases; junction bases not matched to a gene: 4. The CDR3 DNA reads TGCGCCAGCAGCCCGGGACAGAACTACGAGCAGTACTTC. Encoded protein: CASSPGQNYEQYF.

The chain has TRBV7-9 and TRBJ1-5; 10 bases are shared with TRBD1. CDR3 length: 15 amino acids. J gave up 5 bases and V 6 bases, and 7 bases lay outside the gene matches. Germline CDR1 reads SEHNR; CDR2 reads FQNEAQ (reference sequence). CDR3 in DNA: TGTGCCAGCAGTCCTAGCGGGACAGGGGATCAGCCCCAGCATTTT. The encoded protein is CASSPSGTGDQPQHF.

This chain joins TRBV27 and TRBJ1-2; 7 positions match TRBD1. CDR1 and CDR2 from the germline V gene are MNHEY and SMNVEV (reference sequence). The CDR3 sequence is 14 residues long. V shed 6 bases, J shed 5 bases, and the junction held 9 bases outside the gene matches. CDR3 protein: CASSPSGGRYGYTF. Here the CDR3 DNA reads TGTGCCAGCAGCCCCTCAGGGGGTCGATATGGCTACACCTTC.

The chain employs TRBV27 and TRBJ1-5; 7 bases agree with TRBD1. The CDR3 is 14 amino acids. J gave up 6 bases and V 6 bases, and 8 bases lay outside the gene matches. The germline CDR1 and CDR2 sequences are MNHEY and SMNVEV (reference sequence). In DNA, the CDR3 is TGTGCCAGCAGAGAGAGGGGGCGCGGTCAGCCCCAGCATTTT. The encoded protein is CASRERGRGQPQHF.

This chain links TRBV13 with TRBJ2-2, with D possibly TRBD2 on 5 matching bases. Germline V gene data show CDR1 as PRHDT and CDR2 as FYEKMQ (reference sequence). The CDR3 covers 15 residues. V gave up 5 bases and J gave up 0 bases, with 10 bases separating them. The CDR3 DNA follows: TGTGCCAGCAGCGGTAGCGTCGCGAACACCGGGGAGCTGTTTTTT. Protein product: CASSGSVANTGELFF.

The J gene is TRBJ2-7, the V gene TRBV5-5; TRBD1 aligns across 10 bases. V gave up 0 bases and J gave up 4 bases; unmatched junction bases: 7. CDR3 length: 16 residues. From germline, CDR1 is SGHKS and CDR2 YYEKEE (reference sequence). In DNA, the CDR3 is TGTGCCAGCAGCTTGGATTTGGGACAGGGGAAGTACGAGCAGTACTTC. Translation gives CASSLDLGQGKYEQYF.

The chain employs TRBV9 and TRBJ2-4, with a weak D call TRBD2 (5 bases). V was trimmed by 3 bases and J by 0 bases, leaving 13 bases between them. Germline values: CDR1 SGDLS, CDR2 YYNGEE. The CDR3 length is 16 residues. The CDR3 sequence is CASSAGDYRAKNIQYF. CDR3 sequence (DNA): TGTGCCAGCAGCGCCGGAGACTACCGAGCCAAAAACATTCAGTACTTC. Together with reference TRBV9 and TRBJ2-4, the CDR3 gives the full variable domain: DSGVTQTPKHLITATGQRVTLRCSPRSGDLSVYWYQQSLDQGLQFLIQYYNGEERAKGNILERFSAQQFPDLHSELNLSSLELGDSALYFCASSAGDYRAKNIQYFGAGTRLSVL.

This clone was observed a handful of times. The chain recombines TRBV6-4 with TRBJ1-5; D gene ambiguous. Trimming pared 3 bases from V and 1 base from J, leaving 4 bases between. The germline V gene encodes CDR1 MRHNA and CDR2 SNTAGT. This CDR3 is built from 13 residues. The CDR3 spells CASSEGSNQPQHF. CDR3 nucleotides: TGTGCCAGCAGTGAGGGCAGCAATCAGCCCCAGCATTTT.

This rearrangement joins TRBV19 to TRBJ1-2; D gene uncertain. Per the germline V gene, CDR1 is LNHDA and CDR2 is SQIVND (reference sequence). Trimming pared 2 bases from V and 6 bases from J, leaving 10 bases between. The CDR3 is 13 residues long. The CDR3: CASSITGSDGYTF. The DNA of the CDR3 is TGTGCCAGTAGTATAACGGGGTCTGATGGCTACACCTTC.

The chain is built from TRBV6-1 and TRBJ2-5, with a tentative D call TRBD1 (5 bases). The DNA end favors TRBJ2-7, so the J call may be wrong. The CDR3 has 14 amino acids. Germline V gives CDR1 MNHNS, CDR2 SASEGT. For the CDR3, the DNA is TGTGCCAGCAGAAGACAGTTCCTGGACTACGAGCAGTACTTC. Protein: CASRRQFLDYEQYF.

The CDR3 sequence: CASSLDSLSGEKLFF. In DNA, the CDR3 is TGTGCCAGCAGTTTAGACAGTTTGTCGGGTGAAAAACTGTTTTTT. This chain joins TRBV28 and TRBJ1-4; a possible D gene is TRBD1 (5 bases). Trimming removed 2 bases from V and 7 bases from J, with 14 bases in between. Germline V gives CDR1 MDHEN, CDR2 SYDVKM. CDR3 length: 15 amino acids.

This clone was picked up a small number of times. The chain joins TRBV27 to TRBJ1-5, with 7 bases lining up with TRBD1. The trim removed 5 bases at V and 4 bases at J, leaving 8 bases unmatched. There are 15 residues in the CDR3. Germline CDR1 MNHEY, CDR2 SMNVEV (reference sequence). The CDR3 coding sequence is TGTGCCAGCAGTGCCGGGACAGACCTTAATCAGCCCCAGCATTTT. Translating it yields CASSAGTDLNQPQHF.

Written as DNA, the CDR3 is TGTGCCAGCAGTCTTAGCAGGGGTCAAGAGACCCAGTACTTC. This gives the protein CASSLSRGQETQYF. The chain recombines TRBV6-5 with TRBJ2-5, with D perhaps TRBD1 (6 bases). The CDR3 has 14 residues. The V gene lost 5 bases and the J gene lost 2 bases, with 12 bases spanning the gap. Looked up from germline, CDR1 is MNHEY and CDR2 is SVGAGI.

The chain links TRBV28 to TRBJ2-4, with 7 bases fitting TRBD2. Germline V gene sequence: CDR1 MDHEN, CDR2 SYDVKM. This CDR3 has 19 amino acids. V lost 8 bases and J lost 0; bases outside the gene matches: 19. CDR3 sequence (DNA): TGTGCCAGCTCATCCCTGTCCTGGACTAGGTCAAAAGCCAAAAACATTCAGTACTTC. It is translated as CASSSLSWTRSKAKNIQYF.

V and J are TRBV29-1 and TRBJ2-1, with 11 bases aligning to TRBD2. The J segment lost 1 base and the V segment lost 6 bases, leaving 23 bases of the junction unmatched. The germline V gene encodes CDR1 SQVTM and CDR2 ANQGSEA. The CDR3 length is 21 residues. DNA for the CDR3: TGCAGCGTCCCGGGACAGCACCTAGCGGGAGGAGTAAGCCCTTCCTACAATGAGCAGTTCTTC. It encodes CSVPGQHLAGGVSPSYNEQFF.

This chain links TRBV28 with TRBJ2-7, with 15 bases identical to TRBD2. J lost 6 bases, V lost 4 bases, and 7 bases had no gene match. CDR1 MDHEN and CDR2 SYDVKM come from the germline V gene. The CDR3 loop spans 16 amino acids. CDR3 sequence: CASSSSGLAGGSEQYF. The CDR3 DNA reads TGTGCCAGCAGTTCCTCAGGACTAGCGGGGGGGAGCGAGCAGTACTTC.

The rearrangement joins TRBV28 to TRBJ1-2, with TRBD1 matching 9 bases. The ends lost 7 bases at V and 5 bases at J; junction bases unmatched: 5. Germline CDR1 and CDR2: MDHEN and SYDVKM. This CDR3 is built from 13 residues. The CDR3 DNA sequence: TGTGCCAGCATTGGACAGGGGCTATATGGCTACACCTTC. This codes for CASIGQGLYGYTF.

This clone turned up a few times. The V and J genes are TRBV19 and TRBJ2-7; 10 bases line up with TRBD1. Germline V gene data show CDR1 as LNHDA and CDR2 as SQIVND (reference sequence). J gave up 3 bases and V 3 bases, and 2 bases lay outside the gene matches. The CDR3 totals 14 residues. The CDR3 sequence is CASSMGTGVYEQYF. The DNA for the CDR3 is TGTGCCAGTAGTATGGGGACAGGGGTCTACGAGCAGTACTTC.

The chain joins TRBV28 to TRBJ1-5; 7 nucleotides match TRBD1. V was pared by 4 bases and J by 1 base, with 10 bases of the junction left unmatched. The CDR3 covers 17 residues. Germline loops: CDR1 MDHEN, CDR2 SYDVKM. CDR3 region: CASSSRQGLLSNQPQHF. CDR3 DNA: TGTGCCAGCAGTTCAAGACAGGGTTTGTTAAGCAATCAGCCCCAGCATTTT. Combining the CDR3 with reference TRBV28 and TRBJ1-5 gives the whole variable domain DVKVTQSSRYLVKRTGEKVFLECVQDMDHENMFWYRQDPGLGLRLIYFSYDVKMKEKGDIPEGYSVSREKKERFSLILESASTNQTSMYLCASSSRQGLLSNQPQHFGDGTRLSIL.

The CDR3 DNA sequence: TGTGCCAGCAGTTCGACAGGGTCGGGGATTTACGAGCAGTACTTC. Its translation is CASSSTGSGIYEQYF. The V call is TRBV28, the J call TRBJ2-7; 7 nucleotides line up with TRBD1. J lost 4 bases, V lost 4 bases, and 10 bases had no gene match. Germline loops: CDR1 MDHEN, CDR2 SYDVKM. CDR3 length equals 15 residues.